This T cell receptor (beta chain) derives from a study of radiotherapy plus CTLA-4 blockade in lung cancer. As for the study in general: Objective responses arose in roughly 17% of patients, and 31% experienced disease control. Study results and caveats: The best prediction of response reportedly came from early blood T cell clone dynamics, with interferon-beta. Blood saw expansion of tumor-derived TCR clones after radiotherapy plus ipilimumab.

A note on this clone: Its specificity is unknown.

The CDR3 loop spans 14 amino acids. Trimming took 6 bases from V and 2 from J; bases not matched to a gene: 5. CDR1 is MNHEY and CDR2 is SVGAGI in the germline V gene. Clones were sequenced by immunoSEQ multiplex PCR, and TCRdb holds only the in-frame ones, with some missing. Among some 67,000 clones, about 72% were seen once, and the ten largest hold 15% to 20%. With ipilimumab providing CTLA-4 blockade, focal radiation was administered to patients who had chemo-refractory metastatic non-small-cell lung cancer. This TCR was sampled from a human donor with non-small cell lung cancer whose response to radiotherapy plus ipilimumab could not be evaluated. Some clones in this sample may be carry-over from other donors' samples. The input for sequencing was peripheral blood, taken from a patient treated with radiotherapy plus ipilimumab. The chain combines TRBV6-5 with TRBJ2-5; 8 nucleotides align to TRBD1. As DNA, the CDR3 is TGTGCCAGCAGGGGGACAGGCCAGCAAGAGACCCAGTACTTC. Translating it yields CASRGTGQQETQYF.